This entry lists 5 T cell receptor beta chains sequenced from one sample in a study of Ad26.COV2.S vaccination and SARS-CoV-2 variants. TCRdb keeps only in-frame clones here, not all; method: immunoSEQ multiplex PCR. The sample holds roughly 300,000 clones, approximately 86% seen once. As for treatment: some 19 received Ad26.COV2.S at low or high dose, single or two shots; several received placebo; per-sample allocation not given. At day 63 after the first vaccine or placebo injection, samples were drawn. Sequenced here: peripheral blood, sampled in a trial of Ad26.COV2.S vaccine versus placebo. The origin of the receptors is a person between 18 and 65 years old who received the Ad26.COV2.S COVID-19 vaccine or a placebo.

This clone occurred a few times. The chain links TRBV3-1 (or the pseudogene TRBV3-2) to TRBJ2-1, with TRBD2 identical over 8 bases. Germline trimming cut 0 bases from V and 8 bases from J; bases unmatched to any gene: 15. The germline V gene has CDR1 LGHDT and CDR2 YNNKEL (reference sequence). The CDR3 loop spans 18 amino acids. The chain's CDR3 is CASSQDLRNSGVRDEQFF. CDR3 nucleotide sequence: TGTGCCAGCAGCCAAGATCTGAGAAATAGCGGGGTACGGGATGAGCAGTTCTTC.

This chain links TRBV12-3 or TRBV12-4 with TRBJ1-5; perhaps TRBD1 as D (5 bases). This CDR3 comprises 13 residues. Trimming left V 6 bases short and J 8 bases short, with 14 bases between. CDR3 residues: CASSRDLLEPQHF. The CDR3, as DNA: TGTGCCAGCAGCCGGGACCTTTTAGAGCCCCAGCATTTT.

The chain has TRBV28 and TRBJ2-3; 7 positions match TRBD1. This CDR3 is built from 14 residues. Germline V CDR1 and CDR2: MDHEN, SYDVKM. Germline trimming cut 6 bases from V and 2 bases from J; bases unmatched to any gene: 5. The CDR3 DNA is TGTGCCAGCAGCGTGACAGGGAACACAGATACGCAGTATTTT. Protein: CASSVTGNTDTQYF. The full variable domain, in which reference TRBV28 and TRBJ2-3 provide the parts outside the CDR3, is DVKVTQSSRYLVKRTGEKVFLECVQDMDHENMFWYRQDPGLGLRLIYFSYDVKMKEKGDIPEGYSVSREKKERFSLILESASTNQTSMYLCASSVTGNTDTQYFGPGTRLTVL.

This sequence joins TRBV9 and TRBJ2-7, with 12 bases identical to TRBD2. The CDR3 is made up of 15 amino acids. V trimming: 0 bases; J trimming: 5 bases; junction bases outside the gene matches: 3. The germline CDR1 and CDR2 sequences are SGDLS and YYNGEE. The CDR3 nucleotides read TGTGCCAGCAGCGTAGGGGCTAGCGGGAGGGACGAGCAGTACTTC. The encoded protein is CASSVGASGRDEQYF.

The genes are TRBV6-5 and TRBJ1-1, with D maybe TRBD1 (5 bases). The CDR3 has 14 residues. Trimming removed 7 bases from V and 1 base from J, with 13 bases in between. CDR1 is MNHEY and CDR2 is SVGAGI in the germline V gene. Here the CDR3 reads CASTSPGGNTEAFF. The CDR3, as DNA: TGTGCCAGCACCTCACCCGGGGGGAACACTGAAGCTTTCTTT.